Below, 28 T cell receptor beta chains from the same sample are listed, as sequenced in a study of cytomegalovirus exposure and HLA in healthy donors. It was with 60 Vbeta and 13 Jbeta primers that the PCR ran. Measured with immunoSEQ multiplex PCR; TCRdb has only the in-frame clones, and not every one. The sample consists of roughly 160,000 clones, over 70% of them appearing once. The sequenced sample consisted of PBMCs. Receptors were obtained from a woman aged 50 to 60 in good health and CMV-seropositive.

The gene calls are TRBV19 and TRBJ2-1, with 8 positions matching TRBD2. Trimming at V came to 4 bases and at J to 4 bases, leaving 6 bases not matched to a gene. This CDR3 spans 15 amino acids. CDR1 and CDR2 (germline): LNHDA, SQIVND (reference sequence). CDR3 amino acids: CASSKQTSAYNEQFF. The CDR3 DNA sequence: TGTGCCAGTAGTAAACAGACTAGCGCTTACAATGAGCAGTTCTTC. The full variable domain, rest sourced from reference TRBV19 and TRBJ2-1, is DGGITQSPKYLFRKEGQNVTLSCEQNLNHDAMYWYRQDPGQGLRLIYYSQIVNDFQKGDIAEGYSVSREKKESFPLTVTSAQKNPTAFYLCASSKQTSAYNEQFFGPGTRLTVL.

The chain links TRBV19 to TRBJ1-1; D possibly corresponds to TRBD1 (5 bases). The CDR3 runs to 14 residues. Trimming shortened V by 8 bases and J by 3 bases, and 16 bases separated the two germline ends. CDR1 is LNHDA, CDR2 SQIVND, per germline (reference sequence). The CDR3: CASYSEGLHTEAFF. The CDR3 nucleotides are TGTGCCAGTTACTCGGAGGGGTTGCACACTGAAGCTTTCTTT.

V is TRBV11-2 and J is TRBJ2-3, with TRBD2 identical over 7 bases. CDR1 SGHAT and CDR2 FQNNGV come from the germline V gene. The ends lost 1 base at V and 1 base at J; junction bases unmatched: 8. The CDR3 is made up of 17 amino acids. The CDR3 DNA reads as TGTGCCAGCAGCTTAGTCCCTAGCGGAGACCGCACAGATACGCAGTATTTT. Protein: CASSLVPSGDRTDTQYF.

V and J are TRBV9 and TRBJ2-1; 8 bases map to TRBD2. The CDR3 loop spans 17 amino acids. Per the germline V gene, CDR1 is SGDLS and CDR2 is YYNGEE. J gave up 5 bases and V 0 bases, and 10 bases lay outside the gene matches. The CDR3 bases are TGTGCCAGCAGCGTAGCTACAGGGAGTAGCGGGGACAATGAGCAGTTCTTC. It is translated as CASSVATGSSGDNEQFF.

The chain combines TRBV2 with TRBJ1-1; D is unresolved. The V end lost 3 bases, the J end lost 2 bases, and 19 bases lay between the germline ends. Germline V gene lookup returns CDR1 SNHLY and CDR2 FYNNEI. The CDR3 contains 17 residues. CDR3 sequence reads: CASSEYAAAILNTEAFF. The CDR3, as DNA: TGTGCCAGCAGTGAGTACGCGGCAGCTATACTTAACACTGAAGCTTTCTTT.

V usage is TRBV29-1 and J usage is TRBJ2-7; TRBD2 aligns across 11 bases. The CDR3 has 15 residues. The V segment lost 0 bases and the J segment 4 bases; nucleotides outside the gene matches: 5. Germline V gene sequence: CDR1 SQVTM, CDR2 ANQGSEA. The CDR3 DNA reads TGCAGCGTTGAAGATCCGACTAGCGGGATGTACGAGCAGTACTTC. It codes for CSVEDPTSGMYEQYF.

The rearrangement joins TRBV30 to TRBJ1-2; 8 positions agree with TRBD1. The germline V gene has CDR1 GTSNPN and CDR2 SVGIG (reference sequence). After removal of 3 bases from V and 7 bases from J, the junction contained 7 bases not matched to a gene. The CDR3 consists of 13 residues. The CDR3 is CAWRYLTGVGYTF. Written as DNA, the CDR3 is TGTGCCTGGAGATACCTGACAGGGGTTGGCTACACCTTC.

The chain couples TRBV2 to TRBJ1-1; possibly TRBD1 for D (5 bases). Per germline, CDR1 SNHLY and CDR2 FYNNEI. V was clipped by 4 bases and J by 2 bases, with 11 bases between them. The CDR3 contains 14 residues. Here the CDR3 reads CASSVQGLNTEAFF. The CDR3 coding sequence is TGTGCCAGCAGTGTTCAGGGACTTAACACTGAAGCTTTCTTT. Using reference TRBV2 and TRBJ1-1 for the parts outside the CDR3, the full variable domain is EPEVTQTPSHQVTQMGQEVILRCVPISNHLYFYWYRQILGQKVEFLVSFYNNEISEKSEIFDDQFSVERPDGSNFTLKIRSTKLEDSAMYFCASSVQGLNTEAFFGQGTRLTVV.

This clone was found a few times. At the DNA level, this CDR3 is encoded by other sequences in the same sample as well. The rearrangement links TRBV27 to TRBJ2-1, with D possibly TRBD1 on 5 matching bases. The CDR3 consists of 13 residues. V was cut by 2 bases and J by 3 bases, with 5 bases left in between. Germline CDR1 MNHEY, CDR2 SMNVEV (reference sequence). CDR3 DNA: TGTGCCAGCAGTTTAACAGGCTACAATGAGCAGTTCTTC. Translating gives CASSLTGYNEQFF.

V is TRBV30 and J is TRBJ1-6; 7 bases line up with TRBD1. J lost 0 bases, V lost 1 base, and 6 bases had no gene match. Germline loops: CDR1 GTSNPN, CDR2 SVGIG (reference sequence). The CDR3 sequence is 17 residues long. CDR3 in DNA: TGTGCCTGGAGTGCTCGGACAGGCGGCTCCTATAATTCACCCCTCCACTTT. Its translation is CAWSARTGGSYNSPLHF.

The chain joins TRBV27 to TRBJ2-1; TRBD2 is a possible D gene (6 bases). V was pared by 4 bases and J by 6 bases, with 13 bases between. This CDR3 region has 14 residues. In germline, CDR1 is MNHEY, CDR2 SMNVEV (reference sequence). Here the CDR3 reads CASSSAGSPNEQFF. The CDR3 coding sequence is TGTGCCAGCAGTTCAGCCGGGAGCCCCAATGAGCAGTTCTTC.

The chain couples TRBV6-5 to TRBJ1-5, with 7 bases lining up with TRBD1. Trimming cost V 5 bases and J 6 bases; bases outside gene matches: 7. Per the germline V gene, CDR1 is MNHEY and CDR2 is SVGAGI. The CDR3 spans 14 residues. The CDR3 sequence is CASSETGRSQPQHF. The CDR3 DNA follows: TGTGCCAGCAGTGAGACAGGGCGAAGTCAGCCCCAGCATTTT.

The CDR3 here is CASSSLGAIDTQYF. CDR3 DNA: TGCGCCAGCAGCTCGCTAGGGGCAATAGATACGCAGTATTTT. This rearrangement joins TRBV5-1 to TRBJ2-3, with a weak D call TRBD1 (5 bases). Germline CDR1 and CDR2: SGHRS and YFSETQ. V lost 3 bases, J lost 5 bases, and 13 bases lay in between. The CDR3 extends over 14 amino acids. The entire variable domain, with the rest obtained from reference TRBV5-1 and TRBJ2-3, is as follows: KAGVTQTPRYLIKTRGQQVTLSCSPISGHRSVSWYQQTPGQGLQFLFEYFSETQRNKGNFPGRFSGRQFSNSRSEMNVSTLELGDSALYLCASSSLGAIDTQYFGPGTRLTVL.

The chain is built from TRBV10-3 and TRBJ2-5; 10 bases line up with TRBD2. This CDR3 spans 17 amino acids. Per the germline V gene, CDR1 is ENHRY and CDR2 is SYGVKD. The junction had 14 bases not matched to a gene; V was cut back by 6 bases and J by 4 bases. Written as DNA, the CDR3 is TGTGCCATCAGGGAGACTAGCGGGCCCCTAAATGGAGAGACCCAGTACTTC. It specifies CAIRETSGPLNGETQYF.

The genes are TRBV28 and TRBJ2-2, with TRBD2 matching 11 bases. The germline V gene encodes CDR1 MDHEN and CDR2 SYDVKM. This CDR3 has 17 residues. Trimming cost V 2 bases and J 2 bases; bases outside gene matches: 4. The CDR3 region has the DNA TGTGCCAGCAGTTTACCCGGGACTAGCGGTAACACCGGGGAGCTGTTTTTT. This encodes CASSLPGTSGNTGELFF. Drawing the rest from reference TRBV28 and TRBJ2-2, the complete variable domain is DVKVTQSSRYLVKRTGEKVFLECVQDMDHENMFWYRQDPGLGLRLIYFSYDVKMKEKGDIPEGYSVSREKKERFSLILESASTNQTSMYLCASSLPGTSGNTGELFFGEGSRLTVL.

Details on this clone: Additional DNA sequences in this sample encode the identical CDR3. The V call is TRBV4-3, the J call TRBJ2-7, with 10 bases identical to TRBD1. The germline V gene encodes CDR1 LGHNA and CDR2 YSLEER. The J segment lost 4 bases and the V segment lost 0 bases, leaving 3 bases of the junction unmatched. The CDR3 is made up of 15 amino acids. CDR3 bases: TGCGCCAGCAGCCAAGATCTGGGACAGGGGTACGAGCAGTACTTC. This encodes CASSQDLGQGYEQYF.

This clone was detected once. The chain links TRBV7-2 to TRBJ1-5; no reliable D call. CDR3 length equals 15 residues. The V and J ends lost 4 bases and 6 bases respectively, with 16 bases between them. The germline V gene has CDR1 SGHTA and CDR2 FQGNSA. The CDR3 DNA reads as TGTGCCAGCAGCTCCGTAGTCGGACGGGGTCAGCCCCAGCATTTT. This translates into CASSSVVGRGQPQHF. Full variable domain (missing parts from reference TRBV7-2 and TRBJ1-5): GAGVSQSPSNKVTEKGKDVELRCDPISGHTALYWYRQSLGQGLEFLIYFQGNSAPDKSGLPSDRFSAERTGGSVSTLTIQRTQQEDSAVYLCASSSVVGRGQPQHFGDGTRLSIL.

The V and J genes are TRBV7-2 and TRBJ1-5, with a possible D match to TRBD1 (5 bases). The ends were cut back, 1 base at V and 3 bases at J, with 10 bases in the middle. Germline loops: CDR1 SGHTA, CDR2 FQGNSA. This CDR3 region has 15 residues. The CDR3 nucleotides are TGTGCCAGCAGCTTAGTATCGGGGGACAATCAGCCCCAGCATTTT. Protein product: CASSLVSGDNQPQHF.

This clone occurred once. The chain employs TRBV27 and TRBJ1-2, with 7 positions matching TRBD1. V trimming: 4 bases; J trimming: 3 bases; junction bases outside the gene matches: 11. Germline CDR1 and CDR2: MNHEY and SMNVEV (reference sequence). CDR3 length: 16 amino acids. The CDR3 DNA reads TGTGCCAGCAGTTCCCTCCCCCAGGGGGTAGACTATGGCTACACCTTC. The encoded protein is CASSSLPQGVDYGYTF.

J is TRBJ1-5 and V is TRBV11-1; weak D call: TRBD1 (6 bases). The V and J ends lost 1 base and 2 bases respectively, with 12 bases between them. This CDR3 comprises 16 residues. CDR1 is SGHAT and CDR2 is FQDESV in the germline V gene (reference sequence). The CDR3 spells CASSLEGGSGNQPQHF. The CDR3 DNA is TGTGCCAGCAGCTTAGAGGGGGGGAGCGGCAATCAGCCCCAGCATTTT.

The J gene is TRBJ2-2, the V gene TRBV16; 7 positions match TRBD1. Trimming took 2 bases from V and 3 from J; bases not matched to a gene: 3. CDR3 size: 15 residues. CDR1 KGHSY and CDR2 FQNENV come from the germline V gene. The chain's CDR3 is CASSQRTGYTGELFF. The DNA of the CDR3 is TGTGCCAGCAGCCAACGGACAGGCTACACCGGGGAGCTGTTTTTT.

The chain is built from TRBV5-6 and TRBJ2-2; 8 nucleotides match TRBD1. This CDR3 has 19 amino acids. Germline CDR1 reads SGHDT; CDR2 reads YYEEEE. Trimming cost V 1 base and J 2 bases; bases outside gene matches: 13. CDR3 loop: CASSLYLQGVYLNTGELFF. The CDR3 DNA reads TGTGCCAGCAGCTTGTATTTACAGGGGGTTTATCTAAACACCGGGGAGCTGTTTTTT.

This chain uses TRBV5-1 with TRBJ1-2, with TRBD1 matching 8 bases. Trimming removed 5 bases from V and 3 bases from J; junction bases left unmatched: 6. The CDR3 is made up of 14 amino acids. Germline lookup yields CDR1 SGHRS and CDR2 YFSETQ. The CDR3 nucleotides read TGCGCCAGCAGTAGCACGACAGGGGACTATGGCTACACCTTC. Translation: CASSSTTGDYGYTF.

This clone has a handful of counts. The chain is built from TRBV6-1 and TRBJ1-2, with 7 nucleotides matching TRBD1. This CDR3 contains 14 residues. CDR1 is MNHNS, CDR2 SASEGT, per germline. V was clipped by 8 bases and J by 2 bases; unmatched bases: 8. This chain's CDR3 is CASSPMTGNYGYTF. The CDR3 DNA sequence: TGTGCCAGCTCCCCGATGACAGGGAACTATGGCTACACCTTC.

V is TRBV9 and J is TRBJ1-2; TRBD1 aligns across 7 bases. The germline gives CDR1 SGDLS, CDR2 YYNGEE. The CDR3 covers 14 residues. The V and J ends lost 4 bases and 7 bases, in that order; junction bases with no gene match: 10. The CDR3 coding sequence is TGTGCCAGCAGCTTATACGGGACAGTTAGTGGCTACACCTTC. The encoded protein is CASSLYGTVSGYTF.

The chain is built from TRBV2 and TRBJ1-2, with 7 bases that match TRBD1. CDR1 is SNHLY, CDR2 FYNNEI, per germline. The CDR3 runs to 16 residues. J was trimmed by 1 base and V by 6 bases; bases with no gene match: 11. The CDR3 protein is CASSLEGQDFNYGYTF. CDR3 nucleotide sequence: TGTGCCAGCAGCCTAGAAGGACAGGATTTTAACTATGGCTACACCTTC.

The gene calls are TRBV7-8 and TRBJ1-1, with TRBD1 as a possible D gene (5 bases). The V and J ends lost 3 bases and 3 bases respectively, with 8 bases between them. CDR3 length: 13 amino acids. CDR1 is SGHVS and CDR2 is FQNEAQ in the germline V gene. The CDR3 protein is CASSFDRDTEAFF. The CDR3 nucleotides read TGTGCCAGCAGCTTCGACAGAGACACTGAAGCTTTCTTT.

The chain carries TRBV11-2 and TRBJ1-4; 10 bases are shared with TRBD1. Per the germline V gene, CDR1 is SGHAT and CDR2 is FQNNGV. The CDR3 contains 14 residues. After removal of 5 bases from V and 8 bases from J, the junction contained 5 bases not matched to a gene. The CDR3 sequence is CASSGGTGEEKLFF. The CDR3 DNA reads TGTGCCAGCAGCGGCGGGACAGGGGAAGAAAAACTGTTTTTT. Complete variable domain (other parts from reference TRBV11-2 and TRBJ1-4): EAGVAQSPRYKIIEKRQSVAFWCNPISGHATLYWYQQILGQGPKLLIQFQNNGVVDDSQLPKDRFSAERLKGVDSTLKIQPAKLEDSAVYLCASSGGTGEEKLFFGSGTQLSVL.